This TCR beta chain was sequenced in a study of post-analysis software for immune sequencing data. Study observations and caveats: Relative to controls, patients had a few TRBV segments at higher frequency, with TRBV5-6, TRBV5-1 and TRBV20-1 among these. Significantly lower normalized Chao1 diversity was found in patients with multiple sclerosis relative to controls.

In regard to this clonotype: No antigen is known for it.

The CDR3 consists of 15 residues. V dropped 8 bases and J dropped 0 bases, with 15 bases sitting between them. The germline CDR1 and CDR2 sequences are MNHNY and SVGAGI (reference sequence). Every TCR beta cDNA library bore unique molecular identifiers. TCRdb redid the calling of the PCR reads with MiXCR, one entry per CDR3 protein. The sample shows 800,000 to 950,000 distinct CDR3 sequences, around 53% of them seen only once. The chain combines TRBV6-6 with TRBJ2-3; D not resolved. The clonotype originates from a girl aged 10 to 17 with multiple sclerosis. Sequenced input: blood. CDR3 region: CASGQQRASTDTQYF. The CDR3 coding sequence is TGTGCCAGCGGTCAGCAGCGAGCTAGCACAGATACGCAGTATTTT.